This TCR beta chain came from a study of T cell repertoires in cytomegalovirus infection. Across the whole study: Newly reported HLA-C-restricted and thoroughly characterized HLA-B-restricted CMV epitopes were employed.

Study-level points and caveats: Cumulated frequencies of public TCR beta families served to identify carriers of CMV plus the relevant HLA. CMV-specific TCR beta clonotypes restricted by HLA-C were the ones dominating the ex vivo response.

TCRdb re-called the reads with MiXCR, one entry per CDR3 protein. Here the sample spans 300,000 or so distinct CDR3 sequences, around 25% being singletons. The CDR3 is 14 amino acids. The V gene lost 3 bases and the J gene lost 10 bases, with 13 bases spanning the gap. Germline CDR1 and CDR2: SGHTA and FQGNSA. As for this clonotype: Its antigen is unidentified.

The sequencing used cultured PBMCs, collected from culture after CMV antigen stimulation. The sequence derives from a human donor in good health (CMV status not recorded). Some clones in this sample may be carry-over from other donors' samples. V gene TRBV7-2 combines with J gene TRBJ1-6; D not resolved. CDR3 in DNA: TGTGCCAGCAGCTTGCGGCCCAGAGGATCACCCCTCCACTTT. This sequence encodes CASSLRPRGSPLHF.